Included here is one T cell receptor (beta chain) sequence, with context. Its specificity is unknown. The data were obtained in a study of T cell repertoires in cytomegalovirus infection. As for the study in general: HLA-B-restricted CMV epitopes that are well studied were used alongside recently identified HLA-C-restricted ones. Indicated by public TCR beta signatures were CMV infection and matching HLA type. Study results and limitations: The ex vivo response was dominated by HLA-C-restricted CMV-specific TCR beta clonotypes. The cumulative frequency of public TCR beta families distinguished individuals who carried CMV together with the relevant HLA.

TCRdb re-called the reads through MiXCR, storing one row per CDR3 protein. The sample records about 470,000 distinct CDR3 sequences, about 44% being singletons. Sequencing used cultured PBMCs, obtained from culture after CMV antigen stimulation. The source of this sequence is a human donor in good health (CMV status not recorded). Some clones in this sample may be carry-over from other donors' samples.

The CDR3 protein is CASARSSYNEQFF. CDR3 sequence (DNA): TGCGCCAGCGCCAGAAGCTCCTACAATGAGCAGTTCTTC. This chain connects TRBV4-1 to TRBJ2-1; D remains ambiguous. V lost 8 bases to trimming and J lost 0 bases, with 8 bases between them. CDR3 length: 13 amino acids. CDR1 is MGHRA, CDR2 YSYEKL, per germline.